The 9 T cell receptor beta chains presented below share a single source sample, sequenced in a study of lymphopenia after photon versus proton radiotherapy. Generated by immunoSEQ multiplex PCR, the TCRdb table keeps only in-frame clones and is missing some. The data contain approximately 65,000 clones, about nine tenths of them singletons. The specimen comprised peripheral blood, sampled from a patient treated with proton-based radiotherapy. Source of these receptors: an elderly man with esophageal cancer.

The J gene is TRBJ2-1, the V gene TRBV4-1; 7 nucleotides line up with TRBD1. The germline gives CDR1 MGHRA, CDR2 YSYEKL. The V and J ends lost 2 bases and 9 bases, in that order; junction bases with no gene match: 7. The CDR3 consists of 14 residues. CDR3 loop: CASSQYDRAGEQFF. In DNA form, the CDR3 reads TGCGCCAGCAGCCAATATGACAGGGCCGGTGAGCAGTTCTTC.

The chain carries TRBV7-2 and TRBJ1-3; the match to TRBD1 covers 7 bases. V dropped 1 base and J dropped 4; count of bases not matched to a gene: 4. The germline gives CDR1 SGHTA, CDR2 FQGNSA. There are 15 residues in the CDR3. The CDR3 protein is CASSLVTGMGNTIYF. Here the CDR3 DNA reads TGTGCCAGCAGCTTAGTGACAGGGATGGGAAACACCATATATTTT.

The chain couples TRBV23-1 to TRBJ1-5; TRBD1 might be the D (5 bases). TRBV23-1 is an ORF, and what it does is uncertain. Trimming pared 8 bases from V and 4 bases from J, leaving 15 bases between. CDR3 length: 14 residues. This chain's CDR3 is CASRPRDGNQPQHF. In nucleotides, the CDR3 is TGCGCCAGCCGGCCGAGGGACGGTAATCAGCCCCAGCATTTT.

J is TRBJ2-3 and V is TRBV18; a possible D gene is TRBD2 (5 bases). In germline, CDR1 is KGHSH, CDR2 LQKENI. V lost 4 bases to trimming and J lost 2 bases, with 13 bases between them. The CDR3 loop spans 15 amino acids. DNA of the CDR3: TGTGCCAGCTCACAACGCGGGTCGCTCACAGATACGCAGTATTTT. Encoded protein: CASSQRGSLTDTQYF. Full variable domain (remainder filled in from reference TRBV18 and TRBJ2-3): NAGVMQNPRHLVRRRGQEARLRCSPMKGHSHVYWYRQLPEEGLKFMVYLQKENIIDESGMPKERFSAEFPKEGPSILRIQQVVRGDSAAYFCASSQRGSLTDTQYFGPGTRLTVL.

The genes are TRBV11-2 and TRBJ2-7; TRBD1 matches at 11 bases. CDR3 length: 14 amino acids. Germline CDR1 is SGHAT and CDR2 is FQNNGV. J gave up 4 bases and V 5 bases, and 4 bases lay outside the gene matches. CDR3 amino acids: CASSPGTGGYEQYF. The CDR3 DNA follows: TGTGCCAGCAGCCCCGGGACAGGGGGTTACGAGCAGTACTTC.

The genes are TRBV5-1 and TRBJ1-5; 10 bases match TRBD1. The CDR3 extends over 14 amino acids. The germline CDR1 and CDR2 sequences are SGHRS and YFSETQ. Losses at the gene ends were 4 bases for V and 5 bases for J; bases not matched to a gene: 3. This CDR3 is CASSKGTGDQPQHF. The CDR3, as DNA: TGCGCCAGCAGCAAGGGGACAGGGGATCAGCCCCAGCATTTT.

The V and J genes are TRBV28 and TRBJ1-2; weak D call: TRBD1 (5 bases). The germline V gene has CDR1 MDHEN and CDR2 SYDVKM. Trimming stripped 8 bases from V and 0 bases from J, with 16 bases between. The CDR3 contains 15 residues. The DNA of the CDR3 is TGTGCCAGCGCCCTCAGGGCAACTCCTAACTATGGCTACACCTTC. This sequence encodes CASALRATPNYGYTF.

This chain joins TRBV19 and TRBJ1-5; a weak D match, TRBD1 (6 bases). The V gene lost 5 bases and the J gene lost 5 bases, with 13 bases spanning the gap. The CDR3 consists of 14 residues. CDR1 is LNHDA, CDR2 SQIVND, per germline (reference sequence). DNA of the CDR3: TGTGCCAGTAGTCCAAGACAGGAAGATCAGCCCCAGCATTTT. Protein: CASSPRQEDQPQHF.

The chain employs TRBV2 and TRBJ2-5, with D possibly being TRBD1 or TRBD2 (5 bases each). V was shortened by 3 bases and J by 2 bases, with 13 bases between the two germline ends. CDR1 is SNHLY, CDR2 FYNNEI, per germline. The CDR3 has 15 amino acids. The CDR3 sequence is CASSDRARGQETQYF. In DNA, the CDR3 is TGTGCCAGCAGTGACAGGGCTCGGGGACAAGAGACCCAGTACTTC.